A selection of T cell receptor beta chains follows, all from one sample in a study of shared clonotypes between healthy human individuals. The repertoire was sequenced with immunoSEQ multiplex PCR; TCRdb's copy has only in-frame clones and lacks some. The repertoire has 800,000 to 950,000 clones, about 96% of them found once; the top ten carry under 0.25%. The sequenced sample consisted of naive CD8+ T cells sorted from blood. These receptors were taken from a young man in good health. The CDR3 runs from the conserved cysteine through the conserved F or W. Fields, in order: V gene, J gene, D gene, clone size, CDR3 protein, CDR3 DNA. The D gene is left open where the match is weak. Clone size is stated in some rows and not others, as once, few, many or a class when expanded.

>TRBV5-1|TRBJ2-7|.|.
CASSLEPDSYEQYF
TGCGCCAGCAGCTTGGAACCGGACTCCTACGAGCAGTACTTC
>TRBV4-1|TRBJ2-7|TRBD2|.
CASSQGIGGSPYEQYF
TGCGCCAGCAGCCAGGGGATTGGCGGGAGCCCCTACGAGCAGTACTTC
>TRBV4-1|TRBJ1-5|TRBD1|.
CASSLTGGGQPQHF
TGCGCCAGCAGCTTGACAGGGGGCGGTCAGCCCCAGCATTTT
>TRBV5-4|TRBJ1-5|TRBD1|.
CASSTGTGKNQPQHF
TGTGCCAGCAGCACCGGGACAGGAAAAAATCAGCCCCAGCATTTT
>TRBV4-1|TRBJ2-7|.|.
CASSQSGSSYEQYF
TGCGCCAGCAGCCAAAGTGGGAGCTCCTACGAGCAGTACTTC
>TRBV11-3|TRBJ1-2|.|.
CASSRPTAFYGYTF
TGTGCCAGCAGCCGGCCCACAGCCTTCTATGGCTACACCTTC
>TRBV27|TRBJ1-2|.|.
CASSRGQLLNYGYTF
TGTGCCAGCAGCCGAGGACAACTATTAAACTATGGCTACACCTTC
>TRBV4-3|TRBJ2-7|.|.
CASSPHYSYEQYF
TGCGCCAGCAGCCCCCATTATTCCTACGAGCAGTACTTC
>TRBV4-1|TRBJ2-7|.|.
CASSPRDGPSYEQYF
TGCGCCAGCAGCCCGCGGGACGGACCCTCCTACGAGCAGTACTTC
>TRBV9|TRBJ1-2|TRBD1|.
CASSALDRENGYTF
TGTGCCAGCAGCGCCCTGGACAGGGAGAATGGCTACACCTTC
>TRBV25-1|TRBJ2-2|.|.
CASSESRGPGELFF
TGTGCCAGCAGTGAATCCCGAGGCCCCGGGGAGCTGTTTTTT
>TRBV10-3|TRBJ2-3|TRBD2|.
CAIASGSSDTQYF
TGTGCCATTGCTAGCGGGAGTTCAGATACGCAGTATTTT
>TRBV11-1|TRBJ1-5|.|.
CASSLGKGGHF
TGTGCCAGCAGCTTAGGGAAGGGGGGGCATTTT
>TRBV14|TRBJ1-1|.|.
CASSQPSRRARNTEAFF
TGTGCCAGCAGCCAACCTAGTAGGCGGGCAAGAAACACTGAAGCTTTCTTT
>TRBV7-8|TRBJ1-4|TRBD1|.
CASSLSTGTGPNEKLFF
TGTGCCAGCAGCTTAAGTACGGGGACAGGGCCTAATGAAAAACTGTTTTTT
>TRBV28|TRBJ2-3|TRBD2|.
CASSPSLAAATDTQYF
TGTGCCAGCAGCCCCTCTCTAGCGGCCGCGACAGATACGCAGTATTTT
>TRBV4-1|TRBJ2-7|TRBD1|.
CASSQFLTGENEQYF
TGCGCCAGCAGCCAGTTTCTCACAGGGGAAAACGAGCAGTACTTC
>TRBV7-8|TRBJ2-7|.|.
CASSVGGGEQYF
TGTGCCAGCAGCGTCGGGGGCGGCGAGCAGTACTTC
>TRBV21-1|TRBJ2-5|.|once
CASSVWDKETQYF
TGTGCCAGCAGCGTATGGGACAAAGAGACCCAGTACTTC
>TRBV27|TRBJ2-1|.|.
CASSFLAGYNEQFF
TGTGCCAGCAGTTTCCTAGCCGGGTACAATGAGCAGTTCTTC
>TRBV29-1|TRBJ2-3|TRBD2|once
CSVDPGTSGTDTQYF
TGCAGCGTCGACCCCGGGACTAGCGGGACAGATACGCAGTATTTT
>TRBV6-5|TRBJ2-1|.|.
CASSTSGRLNEQFF
TGTGCCAGCAGCACAAGCGGAAGGCTCAATGAGCAGTTCTTC
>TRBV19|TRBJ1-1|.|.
CASSIAGKHTEAFF
TGTGCCAGTAGTATTGCAGGGAAGCACACTGAAGCTTTCTTT
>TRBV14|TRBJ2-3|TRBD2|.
CASSQVTSGRAVDTQYF
TGTGCCAGCAGCCAAGTAACTAGCGGGAGGGCCGTAGATACGCAGTATTTT
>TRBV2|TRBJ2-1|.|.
CASTTGPNEQFF
TGTGCCAGCACCACGGGCCCGAATGAGCAGTTCTTC
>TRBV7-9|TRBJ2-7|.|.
CASSLSNLDIYEQYF
TGTGCCAGCAGCTTATCCAACCTAGACATCTACGAGCAGTACTTC
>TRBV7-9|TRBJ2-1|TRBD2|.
CASSSTSGRSSYNEQFF
TGTGCCAGCAGCTCCACTAGCGGGAGAAGTTCCTACAATGAGCAGTTCTTC
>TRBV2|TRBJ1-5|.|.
CASKGGGGSNQPQHF
TGTGCCAGCAAAGGCGGTGGCGGGAGCAATCAGCCCCAGCATTTT
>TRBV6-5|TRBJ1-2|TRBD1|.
CASSYGTDSFRDGYTF
TGTGCCAGCAGTTACGGGACAGATTCTTTTCGGGATGGCTACACCTTC
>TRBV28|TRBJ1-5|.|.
CASSLSGPYSNQPQHF
TGTGCCAGCAGTTTATCGGGACCATATAGCAATCAGCCCCAGCATTTT
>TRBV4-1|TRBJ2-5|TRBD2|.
CASSQSGASTQYF
TGCGCCAGCAGCCAGAGCGGGGCATCGACCCAGTACTTC
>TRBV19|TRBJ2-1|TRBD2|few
CATRGTSGSGNEQFF
TGTGCCACCAGAGGGACTAGCGGGAGTGGTAATGAGCAGTTCTTC
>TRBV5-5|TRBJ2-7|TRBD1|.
CASSITDRYYEQYF
TGTGCCAGCAGCATTACGGACAGGTACTACGAGCAGTACTTC